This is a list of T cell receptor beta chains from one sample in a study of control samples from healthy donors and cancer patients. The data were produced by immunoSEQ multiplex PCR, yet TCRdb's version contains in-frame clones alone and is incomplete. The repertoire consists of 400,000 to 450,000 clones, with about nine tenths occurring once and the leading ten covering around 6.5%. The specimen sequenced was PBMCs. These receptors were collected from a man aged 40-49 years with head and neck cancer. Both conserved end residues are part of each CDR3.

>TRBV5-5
CASSFGGGVEETQYF
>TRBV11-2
CASSLRGQGDEQYF
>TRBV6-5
CAARGALSTDTQYF
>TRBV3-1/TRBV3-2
CASSPTIGEQYF
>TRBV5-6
CASSLDWGEETQYF
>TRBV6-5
CASSSTPNIQYF
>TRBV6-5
CASSTLYEQYF
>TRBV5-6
CASSLGLGDEKLFF
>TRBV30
CAWRDRPNTEAFF
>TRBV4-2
CASSQDQGFPFAF
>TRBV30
CAWAEGAPGANVLTF
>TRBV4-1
CASSQQAVPRGGELFF
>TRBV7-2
CASSPSGLLGRIVQPQHF
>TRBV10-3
CAISSGQYSNQPQHF
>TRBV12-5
CASGPGTGGYGYTF
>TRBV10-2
CASSERTAYNEQFF
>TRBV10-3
CAISEVAGDRGRSNYGYTF